These 20 T cell receptor beta chains share one sample of origin, sequenced in a study of human CD4 T cells and Enterobacteriaceae. This table comes from immunoSEQ multiplex PCR, and its TCRdb copy is limited to in-frame clones, with some not included. Of 25,000 to 30,000 clones listed, almost 85% are singletons. The memory gate held CD4+ cells that were not CD45RA+CCR7+CD95- naive cells, over 98% pure. Sequencing was carried out using memory CD4+ T cells from blood. Receptor source: a human donor in good health.

The J gene is TRBJ2-7, the V gene TRBV2; 12 bases map to TRBD2. V shed 6 bases, J shed 4 bases, and the junction held 13 bases outside the gene matches. The germline CDR1 and CDR2 sequences are SNHLY and FYNNEI. CDR3 length: 17 residues. CDR3 DNA: TGTGCCAGCAGGCCCTCTAGCGGGAGGGCCCTCGGTTACGAGCAGTACTTC. This encodes CASRPSSGRALGYEQYF.

This rearrangement joins TRBV2 to TRBJ2-3; tentative D call: TRBD1 (6 bases). Trimming took off 6 bases at V and 1 base at J, with 17 bases between the two ends. The CDR3 covers 16 residues. Germline CDR1 and CDR2: SNHLY and FYNNEI. CDR3 residues: CASSRDMGTGTDTQYF. The CDR3 DNA is TGTGCCAGCAGCCGGGACATGGGAACGGGCACAGATACGCAGTATTTT.

J is TRBJ2-7 and V is TRBV5-1; D is ambiguous. The V end was cut by 4 bases, the J end by 6 bases, with 11 bases between. The CDR3 contains 12 residues. Germline V lookup: CDR1 SGHRS, CDR2 YFSETQ. This CDR3 reads CASSRGVGEQYF. CDR3 nucleotide sequence: TGCGCCAGCAGCCGAGGAGTGGGCGAGCAGTACTTC.

The chain combines TRBV9 with TRBJ2-2, with TRBD2 matching 8 bases. Trimming took 0 bases from V and 8 from J; bases not matched to a gene: 9. The CDR3 loop spans 16 amino acids. The germline V gene has CDR1 SGDLS and CDR2 YYNGEE. CDR3 residues: CASSVGLGTRDGELFF. CDR3 sequence (DNA): TGTGCCAGCAGCGTAGGGCTCGGGACTAGGGATGGGGAGCTGTTTTTT.

This clone was seen a few times. The V gene is TRBV29-1, the J gene TRBJ2-2; 7 nucleotides match TRBD1. The CDR3 loop spans 14 amino acids. The germline gives CDR1 SQVTM, CDR2 ANQGSEA. With V trimmed by 6 bases and J by 0 bases, 4 bases remained unmatched. The CDR3 spells CSVRTGPNTGELFF. CDR3 sequence (DNA): TGCAGCGTGAGGACAGGACCGAACACCGGGGAGCTGTTTTTT.

The chain joins TRBV4-1 to TRBJ1-1; D is unclear. This CDR3 is built from 15 residues. V lost 6 bases to trimming and J lost 1 base, with 15 bases between them. From germline, CDR1 is MGHRA and CDR2 YSYEKL. CDR3 residues: CASSPVGLQNTEAFF. As DNA, the CDR3 is TGCGCCAGCAGTCCAGTCGGGTTACAGAACACTGAAGCTTTCTTT.

V gene TRBV5-1 combines with J gene TRBJ1-5; D gene ambiguous. V dropped 3 bases and J dropped 0 bases, with 4 bases sitting between them. This CDR3 is 13 amino acids long. Germline-derived CDR1 and CDR2 are SGHRS and YFSETQ. The DNA of the CDR3 is TGCGCCAGCAGCTGGGATAGCAATCAGCCCCAGCATTTT. The encoded protein is CASSWDSNQPQHF.

The chain's CDR3 is CASGLVGVFEGYTF. The CDR3 DNA reads TGTGCTAGTGGTTTGGTGGGTGTCTTTGAGGGCTACACCTTC. This chain links TRBV12-5 with TRBJ1-2; no clear D. CDR1 LGHNT and CDR2 FRNRAP come from the germline V gene. V was clipped by 0 bases and J by 8 bases, with 13 bases between them. This CDR3 is 14 amino acids long.

The chain joins TRBV6-5 to TRBJ1-1, with D perhaps matching TRBD1 (5 bases). This CDR3 region has 15 residues. Germline V lookup: CDR1 MNHEY, CDR2 SVGAGI. The V gene lost 4 bases and the J gene lost 4 bases, with 16 bases spanning the gap. The CDR3 DNA reads TGTGCCAGCAGTTCAACCGACAGAAAGGGCACTGAAGCTTTCTTT. Translation gives CASSSTDRKGTEAFF.

The chain is built from TRBV9 and TRBJ2-2; D remains ambiguous. Germline V lookup: CDR1 SGDLS, CDR2 YYNGEE. This CDR3 has 16 amino acids. V lost 0 bases and J lost 0, with 9 bases in between. CDR3 residues: CASSVELTANTGELFF. CDR3 in DNA: TGTGCCAGCAGCGTAGAACTAACCGCGAACACCGGGGAGCTGTTTTTT.

This chain links TRBV7-6 with TRBJ2-3, with a tentative D call TRBD1 (6 bases). V dropped 5 bases and J dropped 6 bases, with 15 bases sitting between them. The germline V gene has CDR1 SGHVS and CDR2 FNYEAQ. CDR3 length equals 14 residues. The CDR3 DNA sequence: TGTGCCAGCAGCCGTCAGCTCCAGGGGGATACGCAGTATTTT. Protein: CASSRQLQGDTQYF.

The chain couples TRBV27 to TRBJ2-3, with 9 bases matching TRBD2. The CDR3 extends over 18 amino acids. Trimming at V came to 6 bases and at J to 1 base, leaving 14 bases not matched to a gene. Per the germline V gene, CDR1 is MNHEY and CDR2 is SMNVEV (reference sequence). The CDR3 nucleotides read TGTGCCAGCAGCCCCAGGAGCGGGGGGCGAGGGGGCACAGATACGCAGTATTTT. Translating gives CASSPRSGGRGGTDTQYF.

The rearrangement joins TRBV27 to TRBJ2-1; 13 positions match TRBD2. CDR1 and CDR2 (germline): MNHEY, SMNVEV (reference sequence). The junction had 4 bases not matched to a gene; V was cut back by 2 bases and J by 0 bases. The CDR3 totals 18 residues. The CDR3 sequence: CASSLALAGGSSYNEQFF. The CDR3 DNA is TGTGCCAGCAGTTTAGCACTAGCGGGAGGGAGCTCCTACAATGAGCAGTTCTTC.

The chain has TRBV28 and TRBJ2-7; TRBD2 agrees at 7 bases. V shed 5 bases, J shed 2 bases, and the junction held 3 bases outside the gene matches. This CDR3 is built from 13 residues. Germline V CDR1 and CDR2: MDHEN, SYDVKM. CDR3 residues: CASSMAGAYEQYF. DNA for the CDR3: TGTGCCAGCAGTATGGCGGGGGCCTACGAGCAGTACTTC.

This chain connects TRBV10-3 to TRBJ2-5, with 8 bases matching TRBD1. Trimming took 4 bases from V and 5 from J; bases not matched to a gene: 9. Germline CDR1 and CDR2: ENHRY and SYGVKD. The CDR3 is 15 residues long. The CDR3 nucleotides read TGTGCCATCAGTGCAACTCAGGGGGCTGGGGAGACCCAGTACTTC. It is translated as CAISATQGAGETQYF.

The chain uses TRBV10-1 and TRBJ2-7; 9 bases are a match to TRBD1. The germline gives CDR1 WNHNN, CDR2 SYGVQD (reference sequence). J was trimmed by 6 bases and V by 4 bases; bases with no gene match: 10. This CDR3 has 15 residues. The CDR3 protein is CASSADRGFSAEQYF. The DNA for the CDR3 is TGCGCCAGCAGTGCGGACAGGGGATTCAGTGCCGAGCAGTACTTC.

V is TRBV28 and J is TRBJ2-2; 9 bases fit TRBD2. V was pared by 11 bases and J by 1 base, with 14 bases of the junction left unmatched. CDR3 length: 17 amino acids. Germline V CDR1 and CDR2: MDHEN, SYDVKM. The CDR3 bases are TGTGCCTCAACCGCGGGCGGGACTAGCAGGAACACCGGGGAGCTGTTTTTT. Encoded protein: CASTAGGTSRNTGELFF. The variable domain in full, completed from reference TRBV28 and TRBJ2-2, reads DVKVTQSSRYLVKRTGEKVFLECVQDMDHENMFWYRQDPGLGLRLIYFSYDVKMKEKGDIPEGYSVSREKKERFSLILESASTNQTSMYLCASTAGGTSRNTGELFFGEGSRLTVL.

The genes are TRBV4-1 and TRBJ2-1; D unresolved. CDR1 is MGHRA and CDR2 is YSYEKL in the germline V gene. Between the trimmed V and J ends, which lost 3 bases and 5 bases, there was a span of 11 bases. The CDR3 sequence is 14 residues long. The CDR3 bases are TGCGCCAGCAGCCACCCCATGATGAACAATGAGCAGTTCTTC. Protein product: CASSHPMMNNEQFF.

The chain uses TRBV5-8 and TRBJ2-3; D perhaps matches TRBD1 (6 bases). CDR1 and CDR2 from the germline V gene are SGHTS and YDEGEE. The CDR3 covers 16 residues. Trimming took off 9 bases at V and 8 bases at J, with 28 bases between the two ends. CDR3 nucleotides: TGTGCCATCCCCCCCACCGCGACAGGTACCTTTGGTACGCAGTATTTT. It is translated as CAIPPTATGTFGTQYF. Full variable domain (remainder filled in from reference TRBV5-8 and TRBJ2-3): EAGVTQSPTHLIKTRGQQATLRCSPISGHTSVYWYQQALGLGLQFLLWYDEGEERNRGNFPPRFSGRQFPNYSSELNVNALELEDSALYLCAIPPTATGTFGTQYFGPGTRLTVL.

This chain connects TRBV2 to TRBJ2-7; D not resolved. CDR3 length: 17 amino acids. V was shortened by 2 bases and J by 3 bases, with 20 bases between the two germline ends. Germline-derived CDR1 and CDR2 are SNHLY and FYNNEI. The CDR3 loop reads CASSEMGNEASGYEQYF. DNA for the CDR3: TGTGCCAGCAGTGAAATGGGGAATGAGGCATCAGGCTACGAGCAGTACTTC. The complete variable domain, with remaining parts taken from reference TRBV2 and TRBJ2-7, reads EPEVTQTPSHQVTQMGQEVILRCVPISNHLYFYWYRQILGQKVEFLVSFYNNEISEKSEIFDDQFSVERPDGSNFTLKIRSTKLEDSAMYFCASSEMGNEASGYEQYFGPGTRLTVT.